This T cell receptor beta chain was obtained from a study of shared clonotypes between healthy human individuals. Germline loops: CDR1 LNHDA, CDR2 SQIVND (reference sequence). This CDR3 is 15 amino acids long. Between the trimmed V and J ends, which lost 3 bases and 4 bases, there was a span of 12 bases. Selected positively for CCR7 and CD45RO-negative, naive CD8 cells excluded terminally differentiated effector memory CD45RA+ cells. The table came from immunoSEQ multiplex PCR; TCRdb's copy has only in-frame clones and leaves some out. Here the sample spans about 2 million clones, just under 95% being singletons.

This clonotype was sampled from a man aged 18 to 29 in good health. Sequencing was done on a sample of naive CD8+ T cells sorted from blood. This rearrangement joins TRBV19 to TRBJ1-4; D ambiguous. CDR3 loop: CASSMLGTGNEKLFF. The CDR3, as DNA: TGTGCCAGTAGTATGCTGGGCACGGGTAATGAAAAACTGTTTTTT.